The clone carrying this TCR beta chain was recorded at least ten times. Its antigen is unidentified. This CDR3 is built from 14 residues. The V and J ends lost 5 bases and 3 bases, in that order; junction bases with no gene match: 4. This sample was included in a study of CD8 T cells in ankylosing spondylitis. Findings and caveats of the study: The clones that were linked to disease were reported to be significantly enriched in matched synovial fluid samples from ankylosing spondylitis patients. What seemed typical of ankylosing spondylitis blood was a TCR beta motif built from roughly eight highly homologous variants.

TCRdb passed the 5' RACE reads through MiXCR, listing each CDR3 protein once. The sample has roughly 130,000 distinct CDR3 sequences; 9.3% are singletons. The V call is TRBV12-3 or TRBV12-4, the J call TRBJ1-2; 9 bases fit TRBD1. The sample comprised blood, either unsorted or a sorted T cell fraction (not recorded which). The sequence came from a male donor with ankylosing spondylitis or in good health (not recorded which). CDR3 sequence: CASSKQGAHYGYTF. CDR3 in DNA: TGTGCCAGCAGTAAACAGGGGGCTCACTATGGCTACACCTTC.